This TCR beta chain was identified in a study of blood T cell repertoires in COVID-19. Libraries were prepared by immunoSEQ multiplex PCR; TCRdb keeps only in-frame clonotypes and omits some of them. The sample includes about 80,000 clones, 84% seen only once; the top ten take 3.5%. This CDR3 comprises 15 residues. V lost 4 bases and J lost 4, with 16 bases in between. Germline V gene lookup returns CDR1 SGHVS and CDR2 FQNEAQ. Sequences were obtained from peripheral blood. This chain links TRBV7-8 with TRBJ1-2; weak D call: TRBD1 (6 bases). The receptor was isolated from a man in his forties or fifties with acute or convalescent COVID-19. CDR3 loop: CASSSRETGSYGYTF. The DNA for the CDR3 is TGTGCCAGCAGCTCACGAGAAACAGGGAGCTATGGCTACACCTTC.